The entry below describes one TCR beta chain. Its antigen is unidentified. TCRdb keeps only in-frame clones here, not all; method: immunoSEQ multiplex PCR. Here the sample spans 10,000 to 13,000 clones, about 67% being singletons. These data are taken from a study of somatic mutations in cytotoxic T cells in rheumatoid arthritis. At the level of the study: Before any treatment began, roughly 29 ml EDTA peripheral blood was collected from patients right after diagnosis. Flow cytometric sorting isolated some V beta antibody-stained T-cell populations at nearly 100% purity, and among them were V beta1+ cells that underwent TCRB sequencing.

Broader study findings: Compared with age-matched healthy controls, rheumatoid arthritis patients did not differ significantly in CD8+ T-cell clonality.

Material: CD8+ T cells sorted from blood. This receptor was identified in an adult with rheumatoid arthritis.

CDR3 sequence reads: CASSEVVGDTQYF. The CDR3 bases are TGTGCCAGCAGTGAAGTGGTCGGAGATACGCAGTATTTT. The chain couples TRBV6-4 to TRBJ2-3, with D unresolved. Trimming took off 3 bases at V and 5 bases at J, with 9 bases between the two ends. The CDR3 consists of 13 residues. The germline V gene encodes CDR1 MRHNA and CDR2 SNTAGT.